This TCR beta chain originates from a study of blood T cells in healthy people across ages. Study-level findings and limits: Roughly linearly, TCR beta diversity per million T cells fell as age increased.

Healthy Caucasian individuals from Russia aged about 6 to 90 served as donors. Total RNA was isolated from each sample in quantities of at least 6 micrograms. This CDR3 has 17 residues. Losses at the gene ends were 7 bases for V and 8 bases for J; bases not matched to a gene: 16. It was with a sample-barcoded 5' primer and a J-beta primer mix that a second PCR of about 7 to 12 cycles was run. CDR3-containing paired-end reads numbered at least 3 million in each sample. Each CDR3 protein gets one entry after TCRdb re-called the 5' RACE reads with MiXCR. The sample has 1.5 million to 2 million distinct CDR3 sequences; 28% are singletons. As to this clonotype: Its target is not known.

The V gene is TRBV12-3 or TRBV12-4, the J gene TRBJ2-1; 11 bases map to TRBD2. This TCR came from a woman aged 30 to 39 in good health. What was sequenced was blood. The CDR3 region is CASISGIRLAGGDEQFF. The CDR3 DNA follows: TGTGCCAGCATCTCGGGGATTCGGCTAGCGGGGGGAGATGAGCAGTTCTTC.